Presented here are 22 T cell receptor beta chains from one specimen sequenced in a study of blood T cells in healthy people across ages. Then a second PCR, running about 6 to 11 cycles, was carried out with a sample-barcoded 5' primer and a J-beta primer mix. TCRdb used MiXCR to reprocess the 5' RACE reads, holding one entry per CDR3 protein. The sample carries roughly 790,000 distinct CDR3 sequences, roughly two fifths recorded once. The sequenced sample consisted of blood. The source of these receptors is a woman aged 55-69 years in good health.

This chain uses TRBV5-5 with TRBJ2-2; the match to TRBD1 covers 9 bases. Per the germline V gene, CDR1 is SGHKS and CDR2 is YYEKEE (reference sequence). Trimming at V came to 1 base and at J to 3 bases, leaving 13 bases not matched to a gene. This CDR3 contains 19 residues. The CDR3 protein is CASSLTPLTGTGHTGELFF. DNA for the CDR3: TGTGCCAGCAGCTTGACCCCACTGACCGGGACAGGGCACACCGGGGAGCTGTTTTTT.

As to this clonotype: Since a much larger clone is just one base distant, this may be a read error. The chain carries TRBV7-9 and TRBJ1-6; no reliable D call. Germline V CDR1 and CDR2: SEHNR, FQNEAQ (reference sequence). The CDR3 runs 14 residues. Trimming stripped 5 bases from V and 5 bases from J, with 10 bases between. The CDR3 bases are TGTGCCAGCAGCCCGTCTTCGGATAATTCACCCCTCCACTTT. Protein sequence: CASSPSSDNSPLHF.

The chain has TRBV6-1 and TRBJ2-1, with D possibly matching TRBD1 (6 bases). The CDR3 is 13 amino acids. The ends were cut back, 6 bases at V and 7 bases at J, with 13 bases in the middle. The germline V gene encodes CDR1 MNHNS and CDR2 SASEGT. CDR3 nucleotides: TGTGCCAGCAGGGGGGCTTCGAGGAATGAGCAGTTCTTC. Translation: CASRGASRNEQFF.

This clonotype turned up a few times. A read error is possible here, since a much larger clone lies one base away. The gene calls are TRBV20-1 and TRBJ1-2; unclear D gene. Per the germline V gene, CDR1 is DFQATT and CDR2 is SNEGSKA (reference sequence). This CDR3 is 14 amino acids long. Trimming removed 5 bases at V and 8 bases at J, with 21 bases between. The CDR3 DNA reads TGCAGTGCTTACCGATTGGACTTCCCCGGAGGCTACACCTTC. Translation gives CSAYRLDFPGGYTF.

This clonotype has only a few counts. The rearrangement joins TRBV28 to TRBJ1-1; D might be TRBD1 (5 bases). The CDR3 has 14 amino acids. V lost 6 bases and J 4 bases, leaving 15 bases between the germline ends. CDR1 is MDHEN, CDR2 SYDVKM, per germline. CDR3 amino acids: CASRPGLGGTEAFF. The CDR3, as DNA: TGTGCCAGCAGGCCCGGCCTGGGGGGCACTGAAGCTTTCTTT.

V is TRBV20-1 and J is TRBJ1-4, with 7 bases that match TRBD1. Germline trimming cut 4 bases from V and 8 bases from J; bases unmatched to any gene: 7. The germline CDR1 and CDR2 sequences are DFQATT and SNEGSKA (reference sequence). This CDR3 is built from 13 residues. CDR3 in DNA: TGCAGTGCTAACCGACAGGGAGACGAAAAACTGTTTTTT. Translation: CSANRQGDEKLFF.

This clonotype was seen a few times. Written as DNA, the CDR3 is TGCAGTGCTGCCCGACAAAGTAGCAATCAGCCCCAGCATTTT. This gives the protein CSAARQSSNQPQHF. The chain combines TRBV20-1 with TRBJ1-5; D unclear. The germline V gene encodes CDR1 DFQATT and CDR2 SNEGSKA (reference sequence). The CDR3 covers 14 residues. Trimming took 5 bases from V and 0 from J, leaving 11 bases between them.

The chain joins TRBV11-3 to TRBJ2-5, with 9 bases lining up with TRBD2. The CDR3 has 15 amino acids. From germline, CDR1 is SGHNT and CDR2 YENEEA. J lost 1 base, V lost 1 base, and 1 base had no gene match. The CDR3 here is CASSLGLAAQETQYF. CDR3 bases: TGTGCCAGCAGCTTAGGACTAGCGGCCCAAGAGACCCAGTACTTC.

This clonotype was detected many times. This rearrangement joins TRBV29-1 to TRBJ2-3; 9 bases align to TRBD2. The CDR3 is 13 amino acids. Trimming took 6 bases from V and 2 from J; bases not matched to a gene: 3. Germline values: CDR1 SQVTM, CDR2 ANQGSEA. In DNA, the CDR3 is TGCAGCGTAGCGGGAGGTATCACAGATACGCAGTATTTT. Protein sequence: CSVAGGITDTQYF.

The table lists this clonotype with a few counts. V is TRBV25-1 and J is TRBJ1-6, with 7 bases identical to TRBD1. This CDR3 comprises 14 residues. The V segment lost 4 bases and the J segment 14 bases; nucleotides outside the gene matches: 11. Looked up from germline, CDR1 is MGHDK and CDR2 is SYGVNS. As DNA, the CDR3 is TGTGCCAGCAGTGGCAACAGGGGAGGATTGACCCTCCACTTT. It encodes CASSGNRGGLTLHF.

The genes are TRBV7-9 and TRBJ2-7; TRBD2 might be the D (6 bases). The CDR3 has 12 residues. Looked up from germline, CDR1 is SEHNR and CDR2 is FQNEAQ (reference sequence). Trimming cost V 0 bases and J 12 bases, with 12 bases left between them. CDR3 DNA sequence: TGTGCCAGCAGCTTAGCGGGCGGGACCCCGTACTTC. Its protein product is CASSLAGGTPYF.

This clonotype has at least ten counts. The chain is built from TRBV20-1 and TRBJ2-3; a weak D match, TRBD2 (6 bases). Trimming shortened V by 4 bases and J by 0 bases, and 14 bases separated the two germline ends. The CDR3 runs 15 residues. The germline gives CDR1 DFQATT, CDR2 SNEGSKA (reference sequence). The CDR3 DNA reads as TGCAGTGCTAACCCCTCGGCGGGGAGCACAGATACGCAGTATTTT. It yields the protein CSANPSAGSTDTQYF.

This clonotype came up a few times. This rearrangement joins TRBV20-1 to TRBJ2-3, with D hard to call. CDR1 and CDR2 from the germline V gene are DFQATT and SNEGSKA (reference sequence). CDR3 size: 13 residues. Trimming removed 6 bases at V and 2 bases at J, with 12 bases between. The CDR3 DNA reads as TGCAGTGCCACCACTTACTACACAGATACGCAGTATTTT. Protein: CSATTYYTDTQYF.

This chain links TRBV18 with TRBJ2-1; TRBD1 matches 9 bases. This CDR3 is built from 16 residues. The junction had 10 bases not matched to a gene; V was cut back by 3 bases and J by 7 bases. From germline, CDR1 is KGHSH and CDR2 LQKENI. The CDR3 region is CASSPATGGDGNEQFF. The CDR3 DNA reads as TGTGCCAGCTCACCGGCAACAGGGGGCGATGGGAATGAGCAGTTCTTC.

This clonotype was seen a single time. The J gene is TRBJ2-5, the V gene TRBV20-1, with 8 bases identical to TRBD2. Gene TRBJ2-7 matches the end of the DNA better, so the J call may be wrong. The CDR3 contains 16 residues. Looked up from germline, CDR1 is DFQATT and CDR2 is SNEGSKA (reference sequence). The CDR3 reads CSARDSDSGTPYEQYF. The CDR3 nucleotides read TGCAGTGCTAGAGATAGCGATAGCGGGACACCCTACGAGCAGTACTTC.

J is TRBJ1-6 and V is TRBV12-3 or TRBV12-4, with D possibly TRBD1 on 6 matching bases. The CDR3 is 20 residues long. Trimming removed 3 bases at V and 7 bases at J, with 28 bases between. The CDR3 DNA sequence: TGTGCCAGCAGTTTTCTCTGGACAGATTCCCCGATCCCCAAAAATTCACCCCTCCACTTT. Translating it yields CASSFLWTDSPIPKNSPLHF.

This clonotype appeared a few times. The chain links TRBV20-1 to TRBJ2-1; 11 bases fit TRBD2. The CDR3 extends over 15 amino acids. V shed 5 bases and J 4 bases; nucleotides not matched to a gene: 7. Germline CDR1 and CDR2: DFQATT and SNEGSKA (reference sequence). The CDR3 sequence: CSAPAGLAAYNEQFF. CDR3 sequence (DNA): TGCAGTGCTCCAGCGGGACTAGCGGCGTACAATGAGCAGTTCTTC.

This clonotype has just one count. The genes are TRBV28 and TRBJ1-5; the D gene is possibly TRBD1 (6 bases). The ends were cut back, 4 bases at V and 11 bases at J, with 15 bases in the middle. The germline gives CDR1 MDHEN, CDR2 SYDVKM. CDR3 length equals 13 residues. CDR3 in amino acids: CASSYKQGQTQHF. The CDR3 DNA follows: TGTGCCAGCAGTTACAAACAGGGCCAGACCCAGCATTTT.

The chain joins TRBV29-1 to TRBJ1-1; 10 bases are shared with TRBD1. This CDR3 is built from 14 residues. The trim removed 5 bases at V and 0 bases at J, leaving 3 bases unmatched. Germline CDR1 and CDR2: SQVTM and ANQGSEA. This chain's CDR3 is CSVTDRGLNTEAFF. As DNA, the CDR3 is TGCAGCGTTACGGACAGGGGGTTGAACACTGAAGCTTTCTTT.

This clonotype is a singleton in its sample. V and J are TRBV5-1 and TRBJ1-1; 7 nucleotides agree with TRBD1. Germline V gene lookup returns CDR1 SGHRS and CDR2 YFSETQ. The V gene end was trimmed by 4 bases and the J gene end by 4 bases; junction bases not matched to a gene: 7. The CDR3 runs to 14 residues. The CDR3 DNA reads as TGCGCCAGCAGCAAGACAGGGTCCCTCACTGAAGCTTTCTTT. This translates into CASSKTGSLTEAFF.

This clonotype has only a few counts. The genes are TRBV20-1 and TRBJ2-4; D is unresolved. CDR1 and CDR2 (germline): DFQATT, SNEGSKA (reference sequence). This CDR3 region has 13 residues. V lost 0 bases, J lost 1 base, and 4 bases lay in between. The CDR3 DNA follows: TGCAGTGCTAGAGAAATGGCCAAAAACATTCAGTACTTC. Amino acid sequence: CSAREMAKNIQYF.

As for this clonotype: One base away lies a much larger clone, so this may be a sequencing read error. V usage is TRBV5-1 and J usage is TRBJ2-1; the D gene is possibly TRBD1 (5 bases). Per the germline V gene, CDR1 is SGHRS and CDR2 is YFSETQ. CDR3 size: 15 residues. Trimming left V 4 bases short and J 5 bases short, with 16 bases between. The chain's CDR3 is CASSLDTVTHNEQFF. The CDR3, as DNA: TGCGCCAGCAGCCTGGACACGGTAACCCACAATGAGCAGTTCTTC.